The 17 T cell receptor beta chains given below trace back to one sample, sequenced in a study of blood T cells in healthy people across ages. A second PCR, run for roughly 7 to 12 cycles, used a sample-barcoded 5' primer plus a J-beta primer mix. Each CDR3 protein gets one entry after TCRdb re-called the 5' RACE reads with MiXCR. This sample has 600,000 to 1,000,000 distinct CDR3 sequences, with roughly 25% found just once. This sample was also put to use in a study of T cells of mothers and their children.

Sequenced: blood. Receptors originate from a boy younger than 18 in good health.

The chain is built from TRBV7-2 and TRBJ2-3; D remains ambiguous. This CDR3 comprises 15 residues. Trimming cost V 1 base and J 0 bases, with 8 bases left between them. In germline, CDR1 is SGHTA, CDR2 FQGNSA. The CDR3, as DNA: TGTGCCAGCAGCTTAGTTGCGTCTAGCACAGATACGCAGTATTTT. Residues: CASSLVASSTDTQYF.

CDR3 protein: CASSLEPGRDGYTF. The DNA of the CDR3 is TGCGCCAGCAGCTTGGAGCCCGGACGGGATGGCTACACCTTC. This rearrangement joins TRBV5-1 to TRBJ1-2; D gene unclear. V was trimmed by 0 bases and J by 6 bases, leaving 12 bases between them. Germline V gene lookup returns CDR1 SGHRS and CDR2 YFSETQ. The CDR3 runs 14 residues.

This clonotype was recorded a few times. The chain couples TRBV11-1 to TRBJ2-7; the match to TRBD2 covers 7 bases. Unmatched junction bases numbered 6, after V lost 7 bases and J lost 0 bases. There are 14 residues in the CDR3. Per germline, CDR1 SGHAT and CDR2 FQDESV (reference sequence). CDR3 DNA: TGTGCCAGCACCCCACAGCGGGACTCCTACGAGCAGTACTTC. Residues: CASTPQRDSYEQYF.

The V call is TRBV12-3 or TRBV12-4, the J call TRBJ2-2; the D is unclear. V was pared by 10 bases and J by 2 bases, with 5 bases between. CDR3 size: 11 residues. For the CDR3, the DNA is TGTGCCACCCTAAACACCGGGGAGCTGTTTTTT. It is translated as CATLNTGELFF.

This sequence joins TRBV28 and TRBJ2-1, with 8 positions matching TRBD2. J lost 5 bases, V lost 10 bases, and 10 bases had no gene match. Germline CDR1 MDHEN, CDR2 SYDVKM. The CDR3 covers 14 residues. DNA of the CDR3: TGTGCCATCAGAGCGGGAGCGGGCCACAATGAGCAGTTCTTC. Protein: CAIRAGAGHNEQFF.

This chain joins TRBV11-2 and TRBJ2-5; possibly TRBD2 for D (6 bases). The J call may be wrong; the DNA end is better matched by TRBJ2-7. Germline CDR1 reads SGHAT; CDR2 reads FQNNGV. This CDR3 has 15 residues. In DNA form, the CDR3 reads TGTGCCAGCAGCTTAGTGGAGGGAGTAAGGTACGAGCAGTACTTC. It yields the protein CASSLVEGVRYEQYF.

CDR3 loop: CASSPPNPGLGGDIQYF. For the CDR3, the DNA is TGTGCCAGCTCACCACCTAATCCGGGGCTCGGAGGGGACATTCAGTACTTC. The rearrangement links TRBV18 to TRBJ2-4; a possible D gene is TRBD2 (6 bases). The CDR3 contains 17 residues. Between the trimmed V and J ends, which lost 0 bases and 8 bases, there was a span of 20 bases. CDR1 is KGHSH, CDR2 LQKENI, per germline.

The chain joins TRBV12-3 or TRBV12-4 to TRBJ2-3; 7 bases map to TRBD2. The CDR3 runs to 14 residues. Trimming at V came to 6 bases and at J to 0 bases, leaving 3 bases not matched to a gene. The CDR3 DNA follows: TGTGCCAGCAGCCTAGCGGAGAGCACAGATACGCAGTATTTT. As protein: CASSLAESTDTQYF.

The J gene is TRBJ2-3, the V gene TRBV20-1; no firm D call. Trimming left V 5 bases short and J 2 bases short, with 5 bases between. From germline, CDR1 is DFQATT and CDR2 SNEGSKA (reference sequence). CDR3 length: 11 residues. In DNA, the CDR3 is TGCAGTGCTCCTGACACAGATACGCAGTATTTT. Residues: CSAPDTDTQYF.

The chain carries TRBV2 and TRBJ1-6; a possible D gene is TRBD1 (5 bases). Trimming stripped 5 bases from V and 10 bases from J, with 15 bases between. The length of the CDR3 is 14 residues. Germline-derived CDR1 and CDR2 are SNHLY and FYNNEI. The CDR3 coding sequence is TGTGCCAGCAGTACGGGGCGGGATTGGTCACCCCTCCACTTT. Its translation: CASSTGRDWSPLHF.

This clonotype appeared a few times. The gene calls are TRBV6-2 or TRBV6-3 and TRBJ2-7; 10 bases line up with TRBD2. CDR3 length: 15 amino acids. J lost 3 bases, V lost 6 bases, and 8 bases had no gene match. Germline V lookup: CDR1 MNHEY, CDR2 SVGEGT. DNA of the CDR3: TGTGCCAGCAGGGGCTTTGTAGCGGGGGGCTACGAGCAGTACTTC. Protein: CASRGFVAGGYEQYF.

This clonotype was detected only a few times. The J gene is TRBJ2-6, the V gene TRBV7-2; possible D gene TRBD1, 5 bases. The V and J ends lost 5 bases and 0 bases respectively, with 14 bases between them. This CDR3 is 17 amino acids long. CDR1 is SGHTA, CDR2 FQGNSA, per germline. In nucleotides, the CDR3 is TGTGCCAGCAGCCCAAGACAGTTTAGCTCTGGGGCCAACGTCCTGACTTTC. Its protein product is CASSPRQFSSGANVLTF.

J is TRBJ2-3 and V is TRBV9, with D unresolved. The CDR3 runs to 15 residues. The germline CDR1 and CDR2 sequences are SGDLS and YYNGEE. V was cut by 1 base and J by 0 bases, with 9 bases left in between. This chain's CDR3 is CASSVQTSSTDTQYF. CDR3 coding DNA: TGTGCCAGCAGCGTACAAACTTCTAGCACAGATACGCAGTATTTT.

The chain couples TRBV5-8 to TRBJ2-1, with D uncertain. This CDR3 has 12 amino acids. Trimming took 2 bases from V and 9 from J, leaving 9 bases between them. From germline, CDR1 is SGHTS and CDR2 YDEGEE. The CDR3, as DNA: TGTGCCAGCAGCTTTGGGGTTAGTGAGCAGTTCTTC. Protein: CASSFGVSEQFF.

This clonotype was recorded a few times. This sequence joins TRBV28 and TRBJ2-7, with D possibly matching TRBD2 (6 bases). V was cut by 7 bases and J by 4 bases, with 11 bases left in between. CDR3 size: 12 residues. Germline V gives CDR1 MDHEN, CDR2 SYDVKM. The CDR3 spells CASMEGMYEQYF. As DNA, the CDR3 is TGTGCCAGCATGGAGGGGATGTACGAGCAGTACTTC.

The chain recombines TRBV7-8 with TRBJ2-6; D is perhaps TRBD1 (6 bases). This CDR3 contains 17 residues. CDR1 SGHVS and CDR2 FQNEAQ come from the germline V gene. Trimming stripped 1 base from V and 4 bases from J, with 14 bases between. CDR3 loop: CASSLVFGTRGANVLTF. DNA of the CDR3: TGTGCCAGCAGCTTAGTATTCGGGACAAGGGGGGCCAACGTCCTGACTTTC.

This clonotype was detected only a few times. The chain couples TRBV7-9 to TRBJ2-7; D remains ambiguous. CDR3 length: 14 residues. V lost 6 bases, J lost 6 bases, and 18 bases lay in between. Looked up from germline, CDR1 is SEHNR and CDR2 is FQNEAQ (reference sequence). DNA for the CDR3: TGTGCCAGCAGGCTAGGTGGGCAGGACCGCGAGCAGTACTTC. Its protein product is CASRLGGQDREQYF.